The clone carrying this TCR beta chain was counted only a few times. The antigen remains unidentified. These data come from a study of CD8+CD57+ T cells in acquired aplastic anemia. Points from the study as a whole: Between patients and controls, over 25 CD8+ CDR3 sequences were found in common.

Researchers used genomic DNA as the template to profile TCR beta VDJ and CDR3. TCRdb processed the reads anew with MiXCR; each CDR3 protein has one entry. Here the sample spans just over 200,000 distinct CDR3 sequences, approximately 60% being singletons. Germline V gene data show CDR1 as KGHDR and CDR2 as SFDVKD. V was clipped by 7 bases and J by 1 base, with 9 bases between them. The length of the CDR3 is 13 residues. All sequencing subjects had displayed CD8+CD57+ cell expansion on flow cytometry. Source material: sorted CD4+, CD8+, or CD8+CD57+ T cells (not recorded which) from PBMCs. The origin of this receptor is a human donor with aplastic anemia. V gene TRBV24-1 combines with J gene TRBJ2-5; TRBD1 might be the D (6 bases). CDR3: CATSKGGQETQYF. For the CDR3, the DNA is TGTGCCACCAGCAAAGGGGGCCAAGAGACCCAGTACTTC.